The following is a TCR beta chain sequence with its context. The junction departs from germline at one end; a sequencing error may be responsible. This specimen comes from a study of T cells in Graves' hyperthyroidism and ophthalmopathy. RNA transcripts served as the template for amplifying TCR beta CDR3 regions. First-round RT-PCR with HTBI primers amplified the TCR CDR3 region. One entry per CDR3 protein, called by TCRdb with MiXCR from the multiplex PCR reads. This table has fewer than 650,000 distinct CDR3 sequences, about 15% appearing once. The source material was blood. This clonotype was sampled from a woman aged 40 to 50 with Graves' hyperthyroidism.

The CDR3 region has the DNA TGCAGTGCTAGACAGGACTCCTACAATGAGCAGCTCTTC. It translates to CSARQDSYNEQLF. The chain couples TRBV20-1 to TRBJ2-1, with a tentative D call TRBD2 (5 bases). The V gene's germline CDR1 is DFQATT and CDR2 SNEGSKA (reference sequence). The length of the CDR3 is 13 residues.